This T cell receptor (beta chain) was obtained from a study of cytomegalovirus exposure and HLA in healthy donors. Regarding the study as a whole: Later analysis revealed greater clonal expansion in HLA-associated TCR beta chains than in equally common others. Presence/absence analyses supposed approximately even sequencing depth among donors.

Healthy bone marrow donors made up the donor group. As concerns this clone: Its antigen is not known.

In the PCR, 60 Vbeta and 13 Jbeta primers were used. Sequenced by immunoSEQ multiplex PCR; TCRdb stores in-frame clones only, minus some. The sample has approximately 150,000 clones, about three quarters seen once. The length of the CDR3 is 14 residues. The V end lost 0 bases, the J end lost 7 bases, and 12 bases lay between the germline ends. The germline gives CDR1 LGHNA, CDR2 YNFKEQ. The sequence derives from a middle-aged woman in good health and CMV-seropositive. The rearrangement uses TRBV4-2 and TRBJ1-1, with unresolved D. Sequenced input: PBMCs. CDR3 amino acids: CASSQDLAGLEAFF. In DNA, the CDR3 is TGTGCCAGCAGCCAAGATCTGGCAGGCCTTGAAGCTTTCTTT.